This T cell receptor beta chain was recovered during a study of blood T cell repertoires in COVID-19. Study in general: Acute and convalescent COVID-19 samples came from the United States, Italy and Spain. From T cells, B-cell-depleted T cells, or PBMCs came the material, which was cDNA or gDNA.

V lost 8 bases, J lost 4 bases, and 14 bases stayed unmatched. Germline CDR1 and CDR2: MNHEY and SMNVEV (reference sequence). The CDR3 is made up of 15 amino acids. The assay was immunoSEQ multiplex PCR, and TCRdb's table has in-frame clones only and misses some. The repertoire holds roughly 84,000 clones, with roughly 80% as singletons. Sequencing input: peripheral blood. The rearrangement joins TRBV27 to TRBJ2-7, with 7 positions matching TRBD1. The TCR was taken from a woman older than 75 with acute or convalescent COVID-19. The CDR3 spells CASSNRAGTAYEQYF. Here the CDR3 DNA reads TGTGCCAGCTCTAATAGGGCTGGGACAGCTTACGAGCAGTACTTC.